Listed below are T cell receptor beta chains from one sample, sequenced in a study of blood T cell repertoires in COVID-19. Assay used: immunoSEQ multiplex PCR; TCRdb lists only in-frame clones, some missing. The table lists some 400,000 clones, 85% to 90% of them singletons. The sample taken for sequencing was PBMCs or T cells enriched from blood (not recorded which). All receptors derive from a young man who had recovered from COVID-19. Both conserved end residues are part of each CDR3. Rows may omit the clone size; those that give it use once, few, many or a size class.

CSASGTGGGF | TRBV20-1 | . | TRBJ1-1
CASSSGRMETQYF | TRBV7-2 | . | TRBJ2-5
CASSIDSNRGNEQFF | TRBV19 | . | TRBJ2-1
CASSPSGTRKREQYF | TRBV28 | . | TRBJ2-7
CASSNEDREETQYF | TRBV5-6 | . | TRBJ2-5
CASSMTGDYEQYF | TRBV5-1 | . | TRBJ2-7
CAWSVTGNQPQHF | TRBV30 | . | TRBJ1-5
CASSEGQDPIPYGYTF | TRBV18 | . | TRBJ1-2
CSASSYNEQFF | TRBV29-1 | few | TRBJ2-1
CASSFGGDRSYGYTF | TRBV7-9 | . | TRBJ1-2
CATSRNPTITEETQYF | TRBV15 | . | TRBJ2-5
CASSTQVGGTEAFF | TRBV19 | . | TRBJ1-1
CASSAGTVTQETQYF | TRBV6-2/TRBV6-3 | . | TRBJ2-5
CASSRKVPTGMGTNEKLFF | TRBV7-2 | once | TRBJ1-4
CASDVAGTDTQYF | TRBV6-5 | . | TRBJ2-3
CASSPSGTVSNQPQHF | TRBV18 | . | TRBJ1-5
CASSAARAGGGKPQHF | TRBV28 | . | TRBJ1-5
CAISEGQGIYGYTF | TRBV10-3 | once | TRBJ1-2
CASSESGSGTDTQYF | TRBV10-2 | few | TRBJ2-3
CASSSLASNTEAFF | TRBV5-5 | . | TRBJ1-1
CASSPLGTGFKQYF | TRBV27 | once | TRBJ2-7
CASSSSGFGEQFF | TRBV19 | . | TRBJ2-1
CASSEKEVAAYGYTF | TRBV2 | . | TRBJ1-2
CASSSGGGGNQPQHF | TRBV7-9 | . | TRBJ1-5
CASSSWRAVLSEAFF | TRBV6-2/TRBV6-3 | once | TRBJ1-1
CASSLRIAGTNAYEQYF | TRBV5-1 | . | TRBJ2-7
CAWSVGGAGNTIYF | TRBV30 | few | TRBJ1-3
CASSAGGAVYGYTF | TRBV5-6 | . | TRBJ1-2
CASSFDSKSSGYTF | TRBV27 | . | TRBJ1-2
CASSSSIRPQHF | TRBV28 | . | TRBJ2-7
CASSLGREETQYF | TRBV5-4 | . | TRBJ2-5
CATSRQEANTEAFF | TRBV15 | . | TRBJ1-1
CSVRDRGFNEQFF | TRBV29-1 | . | TRBJ2-1
CASSSSGGGFTGELFF | TRBV7-9 | . | TRBJ2-2
CASSRRTGESYEQYF | TRBV5-1 | . | TRBJ2-7
CASSPRGGGRAGNEQFF | TRBV5-5 | once | TRBJ2-1
CASSQEAVEQFF | TRBV3-1/TRBV3-2 | . | TRBJ2-1
CASSYETVYEQYF | TRBV6-2/TRBV6-3 | . | TRBJ2-7
CASSASGGSYNEQFF | TRBV2 | . | TRBJ2-1
CASGYGDGTSYEQYF | TRBV5-1 | . | TRBJ2-7
CASRRGGANVLTF | TRBV6-5 | . | TRBJ2-6
CASSLGLHNEQFF | TRBV5-1 | . | TRBJ2-1
CASSPGLSQKKPQHF | TRBV5-4 | few | TRBJ1-5
CASNYRGGNTEAFF | TRBV6-5 | . | TRBJ1-1
CASRGTVLTNEKLFF | TRBV2 | . | TRBJ1-4
CASSDGTGISYEQYF | TRBV27 | . | TRBJ2-7
CASGLAQGNQPQHF | TRBV12-5 | . | TRBJ1-5
CASSPDGVGGYTF | TRBV9 | . | TRBJ1-2
CASSQDPKGTGFNEQYF | TRBV4-1 | . | TRBJ2-7
CASSPYENTNYGYTF | TRBV9 | . | TRBJ1-2
CASSTSGRQVTNIQYF | TRBV7-2 | . | TRBJ2-4
CASSTGGGSYEQYF | TRBV5-1 | . | TRBJ2-7
CASTVREQGTDTQYF | TRBV27 | . | TRBJ2-3
CSVKGTRGNEQFF | TRBV29-1 | . | TRBJ2-1
CASSLRVMNTEAFF | TRBV13 | . | TRBJ1-1
CASSSGSYNQPQHF | TRBV7-2 | . | TRBJ1-5
CASSTQGSETQYF | TRBV11-3 | . | TRBJ2-5